What follows are 6 T cell receptor beta chains derived from one specimen sequenced in a study of cytomegalovirus exposure and HLA in healthy donors. The assay was immunoSEQ multiplex PCR, and TCRdb's table has in-frame clones only and misses some. In the table there are about 98,000 clones, roughly 87% of which are singletons. Sample: PBMCs. The receptors here all came from a man between 18 and 29 years old in good health and CMV-seropositive.

V and J are TRBV11-2 and TRBJ1-2; 8 bases agree with TRBD1. The CDR3 extends over 14 amino acids. CDR1 and CDR2 (germline): SGHAT, FQNNGV. V lost 2 bases and J lost 3; bases outside the gene matches: 2. The DNA of the CDR3 is TGTGCCAGCAGCTTATCAGGGGGCGACTATGGCTACACCTTC. Translating it yields CASSLSGGDYGYTF.

The chain has TRBV7-8 and TRBJ1-5, with TRBD1 matching over 10 bases. V lost 1 base and J lost 5; bases outside the gene matches: 5. The CDR3 loop spans 16 amino acids. Germline V gene data show CDR1 as SGHVS and CDR2 as FQNEAQ. Here the CDR3 reads CASSLGRQGAYQPQHF. The DNA of the CDR3 is TGTGCCAGCAGCTTAGGACGACAGGGGGCTTATCAGCCCCAGCATTTT.

This sequence joins TRBV5-6 and TRBJ1-2, with D perhaps TRBD1 (5 bases). CDR1 is SGHDT and CDR2 is YYEEEE in the germline V gene. This CDR3 spans 15 amino acids. The V gene lost 0 bases and the J gene lost 5 bases, with 14 bases spanning the gap. The CDR3 DNA is TGTGCCAGCAGCTTGGTTGGGGCAGGGCCTTATGGCTACACCTTC. Protein sequence: CASSLVGAGPYGYTF.

V usage is TRBV5-4 and J usage is TRBJ2-5; 8 nucleotides align to TRBD1. From germline, CDR1 is SGHNT and CDR2 YYREEE (reference sequence). The CDR3 extends over 13 amino acids. Trimming cost V 3 bases and J 5 bases; bases outside gene matches: 3. In DNA form, the CDR3 reads TGTGCCAGCAGCTCAGGGGGCTGGGAGACCCAGTACTTC. It yields the protein CASSSGGWETQYF. The full variable domain, with the rest looked up from reference TRBV5-4 and TRBJ2-5, is ETGVTQSPTHLIKTRGQQVTLRCSSQSGHNTVSWYQQALGQGPQFIFQYYREEENGRGNFPPRFSGLQFPNYSSELNVNALELDDSALYLCASSSGGWETQYFGPGTRLLVL.

The chain employs TRBV12-5 and TRBJ2-5, with 7 nucleotides matching TRBD1. The CDR3 is 17 amino acids. The J segment lost 5 bases and the V segment lost 4 bases, leaving 16 bases of the junction unmatched. CDR1 LGHNT and CDR2 FRNRAP come from the germline V gene. CDR3 DNA: TGTGCTAGTGGTTCTCTCCTTACAGGGGAAGGAGAGGAGACCCAGTACTTC. It specifies CASGSLLTGEGEETQYF.

This chain joins TRBV4-3 and TRBJ2-7; tentative D call: TRBD1 (5 bases). Germline CDR1 LGHNA, CDR2 YSLEER. V lost 0 bases and J 0 bases, leaving 12 bases between the germline ends. CDR3 length equals 16 residues. The CDR3 is CASSQDRTGPSYEQYF. As DNA, the CDR3 is TGCGCCAGCAGCCAAGATCGAACAGGACCCTCCTACGAGCAGTACTTC.